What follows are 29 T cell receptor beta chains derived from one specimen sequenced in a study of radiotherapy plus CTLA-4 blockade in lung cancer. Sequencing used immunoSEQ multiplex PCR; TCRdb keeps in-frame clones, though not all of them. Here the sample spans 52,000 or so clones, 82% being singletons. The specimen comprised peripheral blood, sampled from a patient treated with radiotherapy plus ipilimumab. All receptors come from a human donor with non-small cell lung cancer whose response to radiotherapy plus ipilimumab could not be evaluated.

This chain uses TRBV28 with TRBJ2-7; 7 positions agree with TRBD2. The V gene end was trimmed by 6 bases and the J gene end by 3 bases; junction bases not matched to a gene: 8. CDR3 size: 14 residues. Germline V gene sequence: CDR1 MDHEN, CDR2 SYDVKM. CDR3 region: CASSGGGVGYEQYF. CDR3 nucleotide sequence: TGTGCCAGCAGCGGCGGGGGAGTAGGCTACGAGCAGTACTTC.

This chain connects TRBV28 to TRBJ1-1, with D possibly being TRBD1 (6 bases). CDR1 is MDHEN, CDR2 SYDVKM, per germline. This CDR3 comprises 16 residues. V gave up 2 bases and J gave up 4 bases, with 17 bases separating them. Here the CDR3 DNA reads TGTGCCAGCAGTTTAGCCTGGGGGGGGCGAGGCACTGAAGCTTTCTTT. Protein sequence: CASSLAWGGRGTEAFF.

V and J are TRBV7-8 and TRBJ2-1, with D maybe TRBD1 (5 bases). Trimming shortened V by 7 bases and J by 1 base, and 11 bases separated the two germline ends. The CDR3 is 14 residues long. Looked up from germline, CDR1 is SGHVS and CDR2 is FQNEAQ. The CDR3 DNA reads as TGTGCCAGCATCCCCGACAGTTCCTACAATGAGCAGTTCTTC. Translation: CASIPDSSYNEQFF.

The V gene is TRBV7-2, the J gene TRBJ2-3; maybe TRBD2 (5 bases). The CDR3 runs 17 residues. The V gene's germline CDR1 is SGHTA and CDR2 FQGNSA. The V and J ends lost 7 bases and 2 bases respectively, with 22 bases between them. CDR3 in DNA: TGTGCCAGCACCCTCGGACTTTGGAGTCGGCCCACAGATACGCAGTATTTT. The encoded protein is CASTLGLWSRPTDTQYF.

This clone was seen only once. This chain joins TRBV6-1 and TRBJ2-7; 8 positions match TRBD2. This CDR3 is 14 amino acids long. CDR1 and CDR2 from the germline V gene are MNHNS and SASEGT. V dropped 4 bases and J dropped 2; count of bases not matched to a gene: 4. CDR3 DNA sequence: TGTGCCAGCAGTGTTCGGGGGGGCGCCTACGAGCAGTACTTC. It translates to CASSVRGGAYEQYF.

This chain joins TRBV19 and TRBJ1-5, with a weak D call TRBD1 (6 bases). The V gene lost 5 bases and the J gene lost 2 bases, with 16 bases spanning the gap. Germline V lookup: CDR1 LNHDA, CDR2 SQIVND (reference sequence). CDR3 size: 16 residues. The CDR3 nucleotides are TGTGCCAGTAGTTATGGCGGGGGGCGCGGCAATCAGCCCCAGCATTTT. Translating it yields CASSYGGGRGNQPQHF.

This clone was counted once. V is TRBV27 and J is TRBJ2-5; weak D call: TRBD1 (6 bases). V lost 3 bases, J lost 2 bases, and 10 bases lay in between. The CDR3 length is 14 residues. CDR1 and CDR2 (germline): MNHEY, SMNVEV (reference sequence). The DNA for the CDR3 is TGTGCCAGCAGTTTTCAGGGGAGTCAAGAGACCCAGTACTTC. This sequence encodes CASSFQGSQETQYF.

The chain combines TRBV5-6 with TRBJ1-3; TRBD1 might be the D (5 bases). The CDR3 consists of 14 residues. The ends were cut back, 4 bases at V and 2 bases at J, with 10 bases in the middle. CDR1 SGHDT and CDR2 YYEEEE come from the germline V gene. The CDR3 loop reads CASSPSGAGNTIYF. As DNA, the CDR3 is TGTGCCAGCAGCCCCTCGGGGGCTGGAAACACCATATATTTT.

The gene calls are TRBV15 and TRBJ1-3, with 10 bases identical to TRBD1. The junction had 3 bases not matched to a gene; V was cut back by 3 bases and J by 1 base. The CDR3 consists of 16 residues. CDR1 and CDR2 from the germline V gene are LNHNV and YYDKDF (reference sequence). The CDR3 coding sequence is TGTGCCACCAGCAGGGACAGGGGGATATCTGGAAACACCATATATTTT. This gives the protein CATSRDRGISGNTIYF.

CDR3 loop: CASSQDREAEQFF. The CDR3 DNA sequence: TGTGCCAGCTCACAAGACAGGGAGGCTGAGCAGTTCTTC. The chain uses TRBV18 and TRBJ2-1; D perhaps matches TRBD1 (7 bases). The CDR3 totals 13 residues. Between the trimmed V and J ends, which lost 4 bases and 9 bases, there was a span of 13 bases. Germline CDR1 is KGHSH and CDR2 is LQKENI.

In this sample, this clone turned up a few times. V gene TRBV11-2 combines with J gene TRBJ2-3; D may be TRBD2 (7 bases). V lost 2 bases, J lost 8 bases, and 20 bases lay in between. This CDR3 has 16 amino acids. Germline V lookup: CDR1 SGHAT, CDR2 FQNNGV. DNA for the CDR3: TGTGCCAGCAGCTTAACTGGCGGGGGCCAACCAGTTACGCAGTATTTT. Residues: CASSLTGGGQPVTQYF.

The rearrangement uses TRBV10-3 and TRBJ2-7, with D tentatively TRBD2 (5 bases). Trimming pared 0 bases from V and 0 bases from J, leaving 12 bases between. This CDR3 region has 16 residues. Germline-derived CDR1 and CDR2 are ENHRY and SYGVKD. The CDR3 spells CAISESTGSSSYEQYF. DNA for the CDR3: TGTGCCATCAGTGAGTCTACGGGATCGAGCTCCTACGAGCAGTACTTC.

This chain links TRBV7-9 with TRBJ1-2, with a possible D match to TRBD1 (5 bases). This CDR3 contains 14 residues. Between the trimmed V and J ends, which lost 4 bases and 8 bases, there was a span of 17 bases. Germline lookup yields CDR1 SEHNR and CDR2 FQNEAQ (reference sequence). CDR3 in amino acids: CASSSSGDSRGYTF. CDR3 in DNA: TGTGCCAGCAGCTCTTCGGGCGACAGTCGCGGCTACACCTTC.

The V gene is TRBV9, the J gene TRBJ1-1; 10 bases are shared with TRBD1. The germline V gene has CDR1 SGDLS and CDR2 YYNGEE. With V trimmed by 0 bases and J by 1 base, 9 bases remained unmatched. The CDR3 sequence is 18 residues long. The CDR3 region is CASSVAPTGGRANTEAFF. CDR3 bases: TGTGCCAGCAGCGTAGCGCCGACAGGGGGCCGGGCGAACACTGAAGCTTTCTTT.

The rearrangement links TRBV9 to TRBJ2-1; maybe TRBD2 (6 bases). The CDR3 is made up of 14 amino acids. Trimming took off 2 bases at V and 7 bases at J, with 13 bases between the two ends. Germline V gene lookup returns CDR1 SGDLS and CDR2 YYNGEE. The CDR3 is CASSVLAGSNEQFF. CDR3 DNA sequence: TGTGCCAGCAGCGTTCTGGCGGGATCTAATGAGCAGTTCTTC.

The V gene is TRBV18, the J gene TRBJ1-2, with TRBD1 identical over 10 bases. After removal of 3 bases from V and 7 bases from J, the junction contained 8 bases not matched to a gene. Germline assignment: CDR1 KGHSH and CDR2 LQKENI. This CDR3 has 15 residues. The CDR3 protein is CASSPAVDRGLGYTF. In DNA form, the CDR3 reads TGTGCCAGCTCACCCGCCGTCGACAGGGGGCTTGGCTACACCTTC.

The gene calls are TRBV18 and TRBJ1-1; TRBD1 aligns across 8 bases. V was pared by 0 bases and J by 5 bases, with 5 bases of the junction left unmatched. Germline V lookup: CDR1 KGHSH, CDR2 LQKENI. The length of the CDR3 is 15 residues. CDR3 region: CASSPPSRGPTEAFF. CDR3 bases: TGTGCCAGCTCACCACCGAGCAGGGGGCCTACTGAAGCTTTCTTT.

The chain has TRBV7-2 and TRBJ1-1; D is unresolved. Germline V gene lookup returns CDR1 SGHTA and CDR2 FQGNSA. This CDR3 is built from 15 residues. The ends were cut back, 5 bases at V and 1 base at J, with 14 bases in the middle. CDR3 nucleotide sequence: TGTGCCAGCAGCCGGGGTTGGTCCTCGAACACTGAAGCTTTCTTT. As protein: CASSRGWSSNTEAFF. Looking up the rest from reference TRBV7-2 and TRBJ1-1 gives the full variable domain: GAGVSQSPSNKVTEKGKDVELRCDPISGHTALYWYRQSLGQGLEFLIYFQGNSAPDKSGLPSDRFSAERTGGSVSTLTIQRTQQEDSAVYLCASSRGWSSNTEAFFGQGTRLTVV.

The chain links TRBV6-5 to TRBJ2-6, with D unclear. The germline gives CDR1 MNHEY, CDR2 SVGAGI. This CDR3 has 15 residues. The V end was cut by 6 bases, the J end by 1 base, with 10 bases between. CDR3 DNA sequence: TGTGCCAGCAGCCCCTACAGTTCTGGGGCCAACGTCCTGACTTTC. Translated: CASSPYSSGANVLTF.

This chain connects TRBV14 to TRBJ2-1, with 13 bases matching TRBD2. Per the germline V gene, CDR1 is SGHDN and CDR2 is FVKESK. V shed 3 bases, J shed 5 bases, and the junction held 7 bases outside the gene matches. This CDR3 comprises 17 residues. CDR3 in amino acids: CASSQPGLAGPNNEQFF. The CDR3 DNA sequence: TGTGCCAGCAGCCAGCCGGGACTAGCGGGACCTAACAATGAGCAGTTCTTC.

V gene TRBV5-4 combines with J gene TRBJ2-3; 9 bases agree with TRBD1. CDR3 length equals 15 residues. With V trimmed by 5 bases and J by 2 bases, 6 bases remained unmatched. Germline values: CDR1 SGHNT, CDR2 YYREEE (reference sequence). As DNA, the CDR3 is TGTGCCAGCAGTAGGGGGACAGGGATCACAGATACGCAGTATTTT. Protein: CASSRGTGITDTQYF.

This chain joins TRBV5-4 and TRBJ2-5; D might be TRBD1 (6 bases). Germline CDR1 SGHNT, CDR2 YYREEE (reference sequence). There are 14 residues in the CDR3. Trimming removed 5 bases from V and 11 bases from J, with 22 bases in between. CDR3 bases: TGTGCCAGCAGGCCACCGGACAGCCTGAATGAGCAGTACTTC. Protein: CASRPPDSLNEQYF. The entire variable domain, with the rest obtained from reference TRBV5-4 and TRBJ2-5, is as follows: ETGVTQSPTHLIKTRGQQVTLRCSSQSGHNTVSWYQQALGQGPQFIFQYYREEENGRGNFPPRFSGLQFPNYSSELNVNALELDDSALYLCASRPPDSLNEQYFGPGTRLLVL.

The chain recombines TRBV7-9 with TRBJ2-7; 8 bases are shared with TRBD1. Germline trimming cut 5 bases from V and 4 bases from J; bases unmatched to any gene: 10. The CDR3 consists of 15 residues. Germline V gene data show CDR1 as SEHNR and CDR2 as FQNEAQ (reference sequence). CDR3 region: CASSPPDRAAYEQYF. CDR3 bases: TGTGCCAGCAGCCCACCGGACAGGGCCGCTTACGAGCAGTACTTC.

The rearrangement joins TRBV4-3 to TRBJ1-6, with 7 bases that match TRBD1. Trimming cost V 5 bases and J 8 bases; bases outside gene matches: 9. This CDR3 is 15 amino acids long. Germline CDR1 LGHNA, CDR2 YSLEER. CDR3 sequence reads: CASSFRDSEHSPLHF. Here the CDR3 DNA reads TGCGCCAGCAGCTTCCGGGACAGCGAGCATTCACCCCTCCACTTT.

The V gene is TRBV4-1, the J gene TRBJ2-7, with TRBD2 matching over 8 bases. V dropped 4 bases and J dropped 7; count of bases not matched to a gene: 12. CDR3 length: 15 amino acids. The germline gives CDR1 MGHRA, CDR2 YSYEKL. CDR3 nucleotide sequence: TGCGCCAGCAGCCCCCAGGGAGGGACTAGAATAGAGCAGTACTTC. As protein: CASSPQGGTRIEQYF.

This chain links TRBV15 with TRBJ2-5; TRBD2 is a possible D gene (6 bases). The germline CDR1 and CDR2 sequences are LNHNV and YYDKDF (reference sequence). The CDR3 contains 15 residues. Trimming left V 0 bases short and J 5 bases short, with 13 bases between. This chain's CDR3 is CATSRDTRGIETQYF. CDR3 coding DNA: TGTGCCACCAGCAGAGATACCCGGGGGATTGAGACCCAGTACTTC.

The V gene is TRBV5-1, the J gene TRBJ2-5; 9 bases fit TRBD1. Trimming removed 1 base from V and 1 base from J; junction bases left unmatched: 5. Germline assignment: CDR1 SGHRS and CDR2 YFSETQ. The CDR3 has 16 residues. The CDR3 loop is CASSLSGQGPQETQYF. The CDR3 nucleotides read TGCGCCAGCAGCTTGTCGGGACAGGGTCCCCAAGAGACCCAGTACTTC.

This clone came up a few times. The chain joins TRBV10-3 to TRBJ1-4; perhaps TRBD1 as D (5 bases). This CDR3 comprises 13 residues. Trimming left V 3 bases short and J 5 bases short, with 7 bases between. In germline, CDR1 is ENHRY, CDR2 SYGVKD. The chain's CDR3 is CAISEAGNEKLFF. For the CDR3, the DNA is TGTGCCATCAGTGAAGCAGGGAATGAAAAACTGTTTTTT.

CDR3 bases: TGTGCCAGCAGCTTGAGGGAGGGACGGGAGACCCAGTACTTC. Its translation is CASSLREGRETQYF. The V gene is TRBV5-4, the J gene TRBJ2-5; 7 positions match TRBD2. Trimming removed 1 base from V and 5 bases from J; junction bases left unmatched: 5. This CDR3 contains 14 residues. CDR1 and CDR2 from the germline V gene are SGHNT and YYREEE (reference sequence).